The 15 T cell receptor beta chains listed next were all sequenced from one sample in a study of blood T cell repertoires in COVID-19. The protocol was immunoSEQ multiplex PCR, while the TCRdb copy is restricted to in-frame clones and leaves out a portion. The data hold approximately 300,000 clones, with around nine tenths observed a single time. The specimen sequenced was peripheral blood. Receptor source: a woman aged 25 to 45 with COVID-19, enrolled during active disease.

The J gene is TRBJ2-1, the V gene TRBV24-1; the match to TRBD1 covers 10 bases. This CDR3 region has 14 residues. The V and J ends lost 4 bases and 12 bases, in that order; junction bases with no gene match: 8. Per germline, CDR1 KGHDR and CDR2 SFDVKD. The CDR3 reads CATSESGQGNRQFF. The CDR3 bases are TGTGCCACCAGTGAATCGGGACAGGGGAATAGGCAGTTCTTC.

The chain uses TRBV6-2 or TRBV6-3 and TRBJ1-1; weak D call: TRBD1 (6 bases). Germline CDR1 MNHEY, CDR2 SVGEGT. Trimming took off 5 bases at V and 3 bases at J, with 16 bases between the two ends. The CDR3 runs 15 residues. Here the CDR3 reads CASSIPGGGYTEAFF. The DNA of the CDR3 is TGTGCCAGCAGTATCCCGGGAGGGGGGTACACTGAAGCTTTCTTT.

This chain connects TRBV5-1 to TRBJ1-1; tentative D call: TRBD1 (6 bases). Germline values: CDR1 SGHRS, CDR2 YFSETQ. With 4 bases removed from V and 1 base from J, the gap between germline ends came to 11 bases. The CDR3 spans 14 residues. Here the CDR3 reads CASSQGTSNTEAFF. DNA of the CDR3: TGCGCCAGCAGCCAAGGGACATCGAACACTGAAGCTTTCTTT. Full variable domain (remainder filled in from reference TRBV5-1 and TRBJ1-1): KAGVTQTPRYLIKTRGQQVTLSCSPISGHRSVSWYQQTPGQGLQFLFEYFSETQRNKGNFPGRFSGRQFSNSRSEMNVSTLELGDSALYLCASSQGTSNTEAFFGQGTRLTVV.

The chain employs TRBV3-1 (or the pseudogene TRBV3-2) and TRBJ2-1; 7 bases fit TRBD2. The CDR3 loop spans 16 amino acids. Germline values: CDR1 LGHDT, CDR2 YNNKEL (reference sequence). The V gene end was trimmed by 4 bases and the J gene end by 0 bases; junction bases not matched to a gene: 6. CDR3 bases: TGTGCCAGCAGCCCGGCCGGGGGGAGCTCCTACAATGAGCAGTTCTTC. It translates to CASSPAGGSSYNEQFF.

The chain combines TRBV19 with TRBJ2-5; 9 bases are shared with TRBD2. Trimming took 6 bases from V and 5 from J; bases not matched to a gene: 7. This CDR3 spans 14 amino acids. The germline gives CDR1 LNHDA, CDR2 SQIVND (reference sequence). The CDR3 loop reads CASSKRGEVETQYF. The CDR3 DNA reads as TGTGCCAGTAGCAAGCGGGGGGAGGTGGAGACCCAGTACTTC.

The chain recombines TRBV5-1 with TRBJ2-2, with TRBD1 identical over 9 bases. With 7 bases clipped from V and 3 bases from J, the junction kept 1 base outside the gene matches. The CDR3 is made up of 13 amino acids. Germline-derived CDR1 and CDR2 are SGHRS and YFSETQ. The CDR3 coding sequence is TGCGCCAGCTGGACAGGGGACACCGGGGAGCTGTTTTTT. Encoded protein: CASWTGDTGELFF.

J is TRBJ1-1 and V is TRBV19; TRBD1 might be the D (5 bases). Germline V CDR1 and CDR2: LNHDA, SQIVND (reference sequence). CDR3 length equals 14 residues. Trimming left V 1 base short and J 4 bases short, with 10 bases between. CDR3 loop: CASSIGGEGTEAFF. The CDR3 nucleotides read TGTGCCAGTAGTATAGGAGGGGAGGGCACTGAAGCTTTCTTT. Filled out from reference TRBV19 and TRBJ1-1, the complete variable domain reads DGGITQSPKYLFRKEGQNVTLSCEQNLNHDAMYWYRQDPGQGLRLIYYSQIVNDFQKGDIAEGYSVSREKKESFPLTVTSAQKNPTAFYLCASSIGGEGTEAFFGQGTRLTVV.

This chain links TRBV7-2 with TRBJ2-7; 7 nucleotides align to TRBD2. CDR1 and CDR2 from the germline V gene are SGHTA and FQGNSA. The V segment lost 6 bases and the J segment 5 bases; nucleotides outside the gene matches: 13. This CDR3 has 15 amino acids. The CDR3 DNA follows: TGTGCCAGCAGTTCTACTCTAGCGGAGCCGGACGAGCAGTACTTC. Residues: CASSSTLAEPDEQYF.

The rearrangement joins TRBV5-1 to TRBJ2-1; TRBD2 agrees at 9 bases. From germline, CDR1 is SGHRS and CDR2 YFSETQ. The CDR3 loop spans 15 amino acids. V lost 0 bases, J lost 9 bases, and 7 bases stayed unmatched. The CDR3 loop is CASSLGVAGDGEQFF. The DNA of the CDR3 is TGCGCCAGCAGCTTGGGTGTAGCGGGAGACGGTGAGCAGTTCTTC. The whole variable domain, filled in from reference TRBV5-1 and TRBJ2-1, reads KAGVTQTPRYLIKTRGQQVTLSCSPISGHRSVSWYQQTPGQGLQFLFEYFSETQRNKGNFPGRFSGRQFSNSRSEMNVSTLELGDSALYLCASSLGVAGDGEQFFGPGTRLTVL.

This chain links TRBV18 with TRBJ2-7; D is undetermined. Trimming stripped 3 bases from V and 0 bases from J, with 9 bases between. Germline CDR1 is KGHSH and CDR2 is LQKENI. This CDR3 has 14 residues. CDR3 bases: TGTGCCAGCTCACCCGAAGACAACTCCTACGAGCAGTACTTC. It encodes CASSPEDNSYEQYF.

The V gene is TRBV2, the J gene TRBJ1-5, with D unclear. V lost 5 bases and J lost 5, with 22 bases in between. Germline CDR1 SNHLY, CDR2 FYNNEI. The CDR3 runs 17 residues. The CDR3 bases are TGTGCCAGCAGTCTAGCTGGCAGGACCTTGGGCTATCAGCCCCAGCATTTT. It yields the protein CASSLAGRTLGYQPQHF.

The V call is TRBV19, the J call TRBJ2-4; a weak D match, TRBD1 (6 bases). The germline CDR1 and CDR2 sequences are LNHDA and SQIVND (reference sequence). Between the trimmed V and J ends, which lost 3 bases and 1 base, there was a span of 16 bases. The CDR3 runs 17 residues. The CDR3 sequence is CASSMGEGVSAKNIQYF. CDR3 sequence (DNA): TGTGCCAGTAGTATGGGTGAGGGGGTGTCGGCCAAAAACATTCAGTACTTC.

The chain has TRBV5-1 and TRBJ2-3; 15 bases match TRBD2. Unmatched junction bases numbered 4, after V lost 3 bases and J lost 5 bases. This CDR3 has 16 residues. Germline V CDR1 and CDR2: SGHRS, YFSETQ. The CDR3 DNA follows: TGCGCCAGCAGCTCGGCGGGACTAGCGGGAGGAGATACGCAGTATTTT. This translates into CASSSAGLAGGDTQYF. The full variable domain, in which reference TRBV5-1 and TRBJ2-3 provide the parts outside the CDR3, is KAGVTQTPRYLIKTRGQQVTLSCSPISGHRSVSWYQQTPGQGLQFLFEYFSETQRNKGNFPGRFSGRQFSNSRSEMNVSTLELGDSALYLCASSSAGLAGGDTQYFGPGTRLTVL.

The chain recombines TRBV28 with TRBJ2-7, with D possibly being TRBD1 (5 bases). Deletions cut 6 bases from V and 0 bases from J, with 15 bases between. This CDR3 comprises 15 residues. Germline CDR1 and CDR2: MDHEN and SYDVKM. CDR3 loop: CASSPRQLSSYEQYF. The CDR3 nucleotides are TGTGCCAGCAGCCCCAGACAGTTGAGCTCCTACGAGCAGTACTTC. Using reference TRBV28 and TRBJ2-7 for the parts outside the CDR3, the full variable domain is DVKVTQSSRYLVKRTGEKVFLECVQDMDHENMFWYRQDPGLGLRLIYFSYDVKMKEKGDIPEGYSVSREKKERFSLILESASTNQTSMYLCASSPRQLSSYEQYFGPGTRLTVT.

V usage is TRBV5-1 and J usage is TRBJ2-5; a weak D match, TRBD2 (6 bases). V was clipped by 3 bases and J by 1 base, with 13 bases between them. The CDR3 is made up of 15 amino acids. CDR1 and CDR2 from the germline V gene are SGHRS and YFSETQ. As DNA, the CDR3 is TGCGCCAGCAGCTCCCAGACTAGACGCCAAGAGACCCAGTACTTC. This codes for CASSSQTRRQETQYF.